A single sample is the source of the 8 T cell receptor beta chains below, sequenced in a study of OX40 agonist ivuxolimab in advanced cancers. Profiled with immunoSEQ multiplex PCR; TCRdb holds only in-frame clones, not every one. The sample has 100,000 or so clones; 94% are singletons. This material consisted of CD4+ or CD8+ T cells sorted from blood, taken in a trial of the OX40 agonist ivuxolimab. Receptor source: an adult with an advanced solid tumor such as melanoma, head and neck, liver or kidney cancer.

The chain employs TRBV9 and TRBJ2-1, with 16 bases fitting TRBD2. V shed 4 bases and J 10 bases; nucleotides not matched to a gene: 14. Germline V gene lookup returns CDR1 SGDLS and CDR2 YYNGEE. The CDR3 is made up of 18 amino acids. CDR3 bases: TGTGCCAGCAGCCCCCTGGGGACTAGCGGGGGGGCTCAATGGGAGCAGTTCTTC. This encodes CASSPLGTSGGAQWEQFF.

In the case of this clone: This sample includes further DNA sequences coding for the same CDR3. The chain couples TRBV5-1 to TRBJ1-5; 9 positions agree with TRBD1. V trimming: 4 bases; J trimming: 4 bases; junction bases outside the gene matches: 3. This CDR3 is built from 14 residues. The V gene's germline CDR1 is SGHRS and CDR2 YFSETQ. This CDR3 is CASSPGTGNQPQHF. The CDR3 coding sequence is TGCGCCAGCAGCCCCGGGACAGGGAATCAGCCCCAGCATTTT.

The chain combines TRBV18 with TRBJ1-1; D remains unclear. CDR1 and CDR2 (germline): KGHSH, LQKENI. Between the trimmed V and J ends, which lost 3 bases and 2 bases, there was a span of 13 bases. The CDR3 contains 15 residues. The CDR3, as DNA: TGTGCCAGCTCACCGTCACCGGGCCATAACACTGAAGCTTTCTTT. Translated: CASSPSPGHNTEAFF.

The chain uses TRBV9 and TRBJ2-3; D is possibly TRBD2 (5 bases). The germline V and J ends were trimmed by 0 bases and 5 bases, with 16 bases remaining between them. Per the germline V gene, CDR1 is SGDLS and CDR2 is YYNGEE. This CDR3 has 16 residues. In DNA form, the CDR3 reads TGTGCCAGCAGCGTAGCTGGGGAGCCCCCCGTAGATACGCAGTATTTT. It is translated as CASSVAGEPPVDTQYF.

V gene TRBV27 combines with J gene TRBJ2-4; D not certain. This CDR3 region has 16 residues. Trimming removed 4 bases at V and 4 bases at J, with 17 bases between. In germline, CDR1 is MNHEY, CDR2 SMNVEV (reference sequence). CDR3 in amino acids: CASSSLLVPAKNIQYF. DNA for the CDR3: TGTGCCAGCAGTTCTCTACTCGTCCCGGCTAAAAACATTCAGTACTTC.

The J gene is TRBJ2-3, the V gene TRBV6-5; TRBD1 agrees at 8 bases. CDR1 and CDR2 (germline): MNHEY, SVGAGI. The CDR3 consists of 15 residues. Germline trimming cut 2 bases from V and 2 bases from J; bases unmatched to any gene: 3. The CDR3 here is CASSYDRGPTDTQYF. The CDR3 nucleotides read TGTGCCAGCAGTTACGACAGGGGACCCACAGATACGCAGTATTTT.

The genes are TRBV11-2 and TRBJ1-5; the match to TRBD1 covers 10 bases. This CDR3 spans 14 amino acids. In germline, CDR1 is SGHAT, CDR2 FQNNGV. The J segment lost 7 bases and the V segment lost 3 bases, leaving 3 bases of the junction unmatched. CDR3 sequence: CASSLDRGGQPQHF. In DNA form, the CDR3 reads TGTGCCAGCAGCTTGGACAGGGGGGGACAGCCCCAGCATTTT.

The gene calls are TRBV27 and TRBJ2-2; 7 bases align to TRBD1. This CDR3 region has 14 residues. Looked up from germline, CDR1 is MNHEY and CDR2 is SMNVEV (reference sequence). V lost 6 bases, J lost 1 base, and 2 bases stayed unmatched. In DNA form, the CDR3 reads TGTGCCAGCAGCCGGACAGGGAACACCGGGGAGCTGTTTTTT. This codes for CASSRTGNTGELFF.